A selection of T cell receptor beta chains follows, all from one sample in a study of early T cells in non-severe SARS-CoV-2 infection. In TCRdb, the 5' RACE reads were re-called with MiXCR into one record per CDR3 protein. The sample includes some 80,000 distinct CDR3 sequences, 5% of them seen just once. Sequencing was performed on whole blood, taken at baseline. Receptors were obtained from an adult who was a healthcare worker with PCR-confirmed SARS-CoV-2 infection or an uninfected control (not recorded which). CDR3s include the opening cysteine and the closing phenylalanine or tryptophan. Fields, in order: clone size, J gene, D gene, V gene, CDR3 protein, CDR3 DNA. A D gene is named only where the DNA matches it firmly. Not all rows give a size; the values are once, few, many and, for expanded clones, a class.

. | TRBJ2-7 | . | TRBV9 | CASSVQGKGYEQYF | TGTGCCAGCAGCGTCCAGGGTAAAGGCTACGAGCAGTACTTC
few | TRBJ1-1 | TRBD1 | TRBV7-2 | CASSLTGTAEAFF | TGTGCCAGCAGCCTGACAGGGACCGCTGAAGCTTTCTTT
few | TRBJ2-1 | . | TRBV20-1 | CSALFGGGGNEQFF | TGCAGTGCTCTATTCGGAGGTGGAGGCAATGAGCAGTTCTTC
. | TRBJ1-5 | TRBD1 | TRBV6-2/TRBV6-3 | CASSSSGGVNQPQHF | TGTGCCAGCAGTTCCTCAGGGGGCGTCAATCAGCCCCAGCATTTT
once | TRBJ2-7 | . | TRBV5-1 | CASRLTYEQYF | TGCGCCAGCAGACTAACCTACGAGCAGTACTTC
many | TRBJ2-7 | . | TRBV20-1 | CSASGERRGTYEQYF | TGCAGTGCTAGCGGGGAGAGGAGGGGAACCTACGAGCAGTACTTC
many | TRBJ2-1 | . | TRBV5-5 | CASSYGTSLDEQFF | TGTGCCAGCAGCTATGGAACTAGCCTGGATGAGCAGTTCTTC
many | TRBJ1-5 | . | TRBV19 | CASIRDLYSNQPQHF | TGTGCCAGTATCCGGGACCTATATAGCAATCAGCCCCAGCATTTT
many | TRBJ2-5 | TRBD2 | TRBV7-2 | CASSYGLAGGMETQYF | TGTGCCAGCAGCTACGGACTAGCGGGAGGGATGGAGACCCAGTACTTC
. | TRBJ1-1 | . | TRBV7-7 | CASSPDPWAEAFF | TGTGCCAGCAGCCCCGATCCGTGGGCTGAAGCTTTCTTT
many | TRBJ2-5 | . | TRBV7-3 | CASSLGDRETQYF | TGTGCCAGCAGCTTAGGGGATCGGGAGACCCAGTACTTC
medium-sized | TRBJ2-1 | . | TRBV7-9 | CASNIRDLSSYNEQFF | TGTGCCAGCAACATCAGGGACTTAAGCTCCTACAATGAGCAGTTCTTC
many | TRBJ2-5 | TRBD2 | TRBV20-1 | CSARDQAASGRAKEETQYF | TGCAGTGCTAGAGATCAAGCGGCTAGCGGGAGGGCCAAGGAAGAGACCCAGTACTTC
many | TRBJ1-1 | . | TRBV11-2 | CASSLDTGGRYTEAFF | TGTGCCAGCAGCTTAGATACCGGGGGGAGATACACTGAAGCTTTCTTT
. | TRBJ2-6 | . | TRBV4-1 | CASSQDQGAGANVLTF | TGCGCCAGCAGCCAAGATCAAGGGGCTGGGGCCAACGTCCTGACTTTC
many | TRBJ1-5 | . | TRBV29-1 | CSVVNGLNQPQHF | TGCAGCGTTGTCAACGGACTCAATCAGCCCCAGCATTTT
many | TRBJ2-7 | TRBD2 | TRBV25-1 | CASSDGRGLGYEQYF | TGTGCCAGCAGTGATGGCAGGGGACTAGGATACGAGCAGTACTTC
. | TRBJ1-2 | TRBD1 | TRBV28 | CASSLGGSGNGYTF | TGTGCCAGCAGTCTAGGGGGCAGTGGGAATGGCTACACCTTC
few | TRBJ1-5 | . | TRBV5-6 | CASSLQGTISNQPQHF | TGTGCCAGCAGCTTGCAGGGAACCATTAGCAATCAGCCCCAGCATTTT
many | TRBJ2-1 | TRBD2 | TRBV27 | CASSPLTSGRQGEQFF | TGTGCCAGCAGTCCACTGACTAGCGGGAGGCAGGGGGAGCAGTTCTTC
many | TRBJ2-2 | . | TRBV20-1 | CSASSQPTGELFF | TGCAGTGCTAGTTCTCAGCCCACCGGGGAGCTGTTTTTT
. | TRBJ2-7 | . | TRBV29-1 | CSATKFDEQYF | TGCAGCGCGACAAAGTTCGACGAGCAGTACTTC